This T cell receptor (beta chain) was recorded in a study of control samples from healthy donors and cancer patients. The germline CDR1 and CDR2 sequences are KGHSH and LQKENI. With 4 bases clipped from V and 7 bases from J, the junction kept 6 bases outside the gene matches. This CDR3 comprises 13 residues. The table came from immunoSEQ multiplex PCR; TCRdb's copy has only in-frame clones and leaves some out. The table has over 70,000 clones, approximately 91% seen once. This sequence was found in a woman aged 50 to 60 with colorectal cancer. Sequencing used PBMCs. The J gene is TRBJ1-2, the V gene TRBV18; 7 nucleotides line up with TRBD1. CDR3 residues: CASSRDREAGYTF. CDR3 in DNA: TGTGCCAGCTCACGTGACAGGGAAGCTGGCTACACCTTC.